These T cell receptor beta chains were read from a single sample in a study of T cell repertoires in ileal Crohn's disease. Sequencing used immunoSEQ multiplex PCR; TCRdb keeps in-frame clones, though not all of them. The data hold about 7,600 clones, with 74% observed a single time. The sample consisted of ileal tissue. Receptors originate from an adult with Crohn's disease. Both conserved end residues are part of each CDR3. A D gene is named only where the DNA matches it firmly. Size is omitted from some rows. Given values are once, few, many or a class for expanded clones.

d_gene | j_gene | v_gene | abundance | CDR3nt | CDR3aa
- | TRBJ1-1 | TRBV6-1 | - | TGTGCCAGCAGTGAACTGCAGGTGGCGGGAGCTTTCTTT | CASSELQVAGAFF
- | TRBJ2-7 | TRBV6-1 | - | TGTGCCAGCAGTTTAGCCAGCGGACTTTACGAGCAGTACTTC | CASSLASGLYEQYF
- | TRBJ2-7 | TRBV9 | - | TGTGCCAGCAGCTACCGGGACAAAGCCTACGAGCAGTACTTC | CASSYRDKAYEQYF
- | TRBJ2-7 | TRBV6-1 | - | TGTGCCAGCAGTGAAGTCGGGTTCTACGAGCAGTACTTC | CASSEVGFYEQYF
- | TRBJ2-1 | TRBV10-3 | - | TGTGCCATCAGTGAGTCCGGGGCTAACAATGAGCAGTTCTTC | CAISESGANNEQFF
TRBD1 | TRBJ1-5 | TRBV15 | few | TGTGCCACCAGCAGAGACGGACAGGGGGCGTCACCCCAGCATTTT | CATSRDGQGASPQHF
- | TRBJ2-5 | TRBV25-1 | - | TGTGCCAGCAGTGAATGCTGCGGGGTAGGGGGAGAGACCCAGTACTTC | CASSECCGVGGETQYF
- | TRBJ2-3 | TRBV30 | - | TGTGCCTGGAGTCGAGGCGGGCCAAGCACAGATACGCAGTATTTT | CAWSRGGPSTDTQYF
TRBD1 | TRBJ2-7 | TRBV4-2 | - | TGTGCCAGCAGCCCTCAGAGGACAGGCTCCTACGAGCAGTACTTC | CASSPQRTGSYEQYF
TRBD1 | TRBJ2-1 | TRBV27 | few | TGTGCCAGCAGTAAGACAGGGGGCATGGATGAGCAGTTCTTC | CASSKTGGMDEQFF
- | TRBJ2-7 | TRBV9 | - | TGTGCCAGCAGCCTCAGTGGACCCTACGAGCAGTACTTC | CASSLSGPYEQYF
- | TRBJ2-1 | TRBV19 | medium-sized | TGTGCCAGTAGTTCAGGGGCGTGGGTGAGGTCCTACAATGAGCAGTTCTTC | CASSSGAWVRSYNEQFF
- | TRBJ2-2 | TRBV21-1 | medium-sized | TGTGCCAGCGGGCTTGAGGCCGGGGAGCTGTTTTTT | CASGLEAGELFF
- | TRBJ1-1 | TRBV6-5 | once | TGTGCCAGCAGTTACCGGGGGGCGCACACTGAAGCTTTCTTT | CASSYRGAHTEAFF
TRBD1 | TRBJ1-2 | TRBV2 | - | TGTGCCAGCAGTACCAGAGCCGGACAGGGAATCTATGGCTACACCTTC | CASSTRAGQGIYGYTF
TRBD2 | TRBJ2-1 | TRBV4-2 | - | TGTGCCAGCAGCCAAGATAGGGCGGGAGGGGCCGGGCAGTTCTTC | CASSQDRAGGAGQFF
TRBD1 | TRBJ1-1 | TRBV4-3 | - | TGCGCCAGCAGCCCCACAGGGGTTGGACGCACTGAAGCTTTCTTT | CASSPTGVGRTEAFF
- | TRBJ2-5 | TRBV7-9 | - | TGTGCCAGCAGCTTAAGTCGGGCCCAGGGGATTTTGGAGACCCAGTACTTC | CASSLSRAQGILETQYF
TRBD1 | TRBJ2-5 | TRBV7-3 | - | TGTGCCAGCAGCCCGAATGGACAGGGAATAGAGACCCAGTACTTC | CASSPNGQGIETQYF
TRBD2 | TRBJ2-1 | TRBV27 | - | TGTGCCAGCAGAGCCCGGCTAGCGGGAATACACAATGAGCAGTTCTTC | CASRARLAGIHNEQFF
TRBD2 | TRBJ2-7 | TRBV29-1 | - | TGCAGCGCCTCCGGACTAGGTGCAAACGAGCAGTACTTC | CSASGLGANEQYF
TRBD1 | TRBJ1-1 | TRBV27 | - | TGTGCCAGCAGTTTAATAGGGACAGGGGACACTGAAGCTTTCTTT | CASSLIGTGDTEAFF
- | TRBJ1-2 | TRBV10-3 | - | TGTGCCATCAGCTCAGCCGTCTATGGCTACACCTTC | CAISSAVYGYTF
TRBD1 | TRBJ2-7 | TRBV9 | few | TGTGCCAGCAGCCCAGGGACAGGGGGCGAGTACGAGCAGTACTTC | CASSPGTGGEYEQYF
- | TRBJ2-1 | TRBV9 | - | TGTGCCAGCAGCGTAGACGCGGCGAGCTCCTACAATGAGCAGTTCTTC | CASSVDAASSYNEQFF
TRBD2 | TRBJ2-7 | TRBV4-2 | - | TGTGCCAGCAGCCAAGAGGGGACTAGTTCCTTCGAGCAGTACTTC | CASSQEGTSSFEQYF
TRBD1 | TRBJ2-3 | TRBV6-5 | - | TGTGCCAGCAGGGGGGACAGGGTCTTCGATACGCAGTATTTT | CASRGDRVFDTQYF
TRBD2 | TRBJ2-7 | TRBV5-4 | - | TGTGCCAGCAGCTTGGGGAGAACTAGCGGGTACTCCTACGAGCAGTACTTC | CASSLGRTSGYSYEQYF
TRBD2 | TRBJ2-4 | TRBV5-1 | - | TGCGCCAGCAGCTTTTATTATAGCGGGAGGGCCACGGACATTCAGTACTTC | CASSFYYSGRATDIQYF
- | TRBJ2-2 | TRBV6-4 | once | TGTGCCAGCAGTGACAGGGACACCGGGGAGCTGTTTTTT | CASSDRDTGELFF
- | TRBJ2-3 | TRBV27 | few | TGTGCCAGCAGTTCACAGGTTCCAGATACGCAGTATTTT | CASSSQVPDTQYF
- | TRBJ2-1 | TRBV5-6 | - | TGTGCCAGCAGCGCACAGGGTAATGAGCAGTTCTTC | CASSAQGNEQFF
- | TRBJ2-1 | TRBV18 | - | TGTGCCAGCTCACCACCCTCCATGGAGCAGTTCTTC | CASSPPSMEQFF
- | TRBJ2-7 | TRBV6-1 | - | TGTGCCAGCAGTGCATCTTGGACTGCTAACTACGAGCAGTACTTC | CASSASWTANYEQYF
- | TRBJ2-7 | TRBV6-6 | - | TGTGCCAGCAGTTACGTTGCGGGGATGTTCTACGAGCAGTACTTC | CASSYVAGMFYEQYF
- | TRBJ1-1 | TRBV7-8 | once | TGTGCCAGCAGCTTAGTGCCACAGGGTAGGAACACTGAAGCTTTCTTT | CASSLVPQGRNTEAFF
TRBD1 | TRBJ1-5 | TRBV6-1 | large | TGTGCCAGCAGTGAAGAACAGGGGCATCAGCCCCAGCATTTT | CASSEEQGHQPQHF